The clone carrying this T cell receptor (beta chain) was seen a single time. What it binds is unknown. The data were obtained in a study of blood T cells in healthy people across ages. Through a sample-barcoded 5' primer and a J-beta primer mix, a second PCR was run for roughly 7 to 12 cycles. TCRdb used MiXCR to reprocess the 5' RACE reads, holding one entry per CDR3 protein. This sample has more than 650,000 distinct CDR3 sequences, with about a fifth found just once. Study-wide points: Observed TCR beta diversity per million T cells went down as age went up. This fall followed a roughly linear course with age.

V was trimmed by 5 bases and J by 2 bases, leaving 16 bases between them. Germline values: CDR1 DFQATT, CDR2 SNEGSKA (reference sequence). This CDR3 has 15 amino acids. The gene calls are TRBV20-1 and TRBJ1-5, with D hard to call. Material for sequencing was blood. This TCR was sampled from a man aged 65-85 years in good health. The CDR3 is CSASFPGEGNQPQHF. In DNA form, the CDR3 reads TGCAGTGCTTCCTTTCCGGGAGAGGGCAATCAGCCCCAGCATTTT.